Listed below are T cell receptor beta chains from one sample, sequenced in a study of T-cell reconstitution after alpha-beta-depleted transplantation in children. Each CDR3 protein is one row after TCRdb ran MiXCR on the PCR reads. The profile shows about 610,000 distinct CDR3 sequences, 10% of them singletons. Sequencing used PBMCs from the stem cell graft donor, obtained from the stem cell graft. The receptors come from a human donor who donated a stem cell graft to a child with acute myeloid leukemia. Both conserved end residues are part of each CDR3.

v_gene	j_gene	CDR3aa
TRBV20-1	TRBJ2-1	CSARALGQGLRYNEQFF
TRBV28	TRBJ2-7	CASSLSPGDSYEQYF
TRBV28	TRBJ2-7	CASMGPGQLYEQYF
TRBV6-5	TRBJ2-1	CASTYSSRDRGYNEQFF
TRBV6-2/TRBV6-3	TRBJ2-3	CVTGLHPDTQYF
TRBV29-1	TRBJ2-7	CSVEEPDRYEQYF
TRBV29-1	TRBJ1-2	CSAPAVNYGYTF
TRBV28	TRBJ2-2	CASSRASAGTGELFF
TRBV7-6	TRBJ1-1	CASSFDPSNYREGSNTEAFF
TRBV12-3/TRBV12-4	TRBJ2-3	CASSFATPLTDTQYF
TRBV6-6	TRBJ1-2	CASSYRSYGYTF